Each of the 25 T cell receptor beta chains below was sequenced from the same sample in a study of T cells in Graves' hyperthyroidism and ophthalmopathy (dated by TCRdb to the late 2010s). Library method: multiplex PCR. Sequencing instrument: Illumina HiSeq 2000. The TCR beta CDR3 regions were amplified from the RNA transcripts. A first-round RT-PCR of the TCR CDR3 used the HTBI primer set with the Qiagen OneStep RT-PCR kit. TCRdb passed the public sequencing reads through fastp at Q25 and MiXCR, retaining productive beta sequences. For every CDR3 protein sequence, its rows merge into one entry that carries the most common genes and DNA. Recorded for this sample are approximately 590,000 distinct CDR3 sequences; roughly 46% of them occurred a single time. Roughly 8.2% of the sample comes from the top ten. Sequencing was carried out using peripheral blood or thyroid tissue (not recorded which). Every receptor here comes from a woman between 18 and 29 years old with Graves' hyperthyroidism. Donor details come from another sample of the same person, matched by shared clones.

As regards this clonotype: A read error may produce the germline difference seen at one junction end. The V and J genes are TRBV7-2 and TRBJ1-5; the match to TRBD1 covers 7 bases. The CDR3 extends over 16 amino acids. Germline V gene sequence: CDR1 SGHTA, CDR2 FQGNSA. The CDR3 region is CASSQVLGQYNQPQHF. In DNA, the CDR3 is TGCGCCAGCAGCCAAGTCCTGGGACAGTACAATCAGCCCCAGCATTTT. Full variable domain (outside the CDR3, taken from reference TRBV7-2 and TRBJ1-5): GAGVSQSPSNKVTEKGKDVELRCDPISGHTALYWYRQSLGQGLEFLIYFQGNSAPDKSGLPSDRFSAERTGGSVSTLTIQRTQQEDSAVYLCASSQVLGQYNQPQHFGDGTRLSIL.

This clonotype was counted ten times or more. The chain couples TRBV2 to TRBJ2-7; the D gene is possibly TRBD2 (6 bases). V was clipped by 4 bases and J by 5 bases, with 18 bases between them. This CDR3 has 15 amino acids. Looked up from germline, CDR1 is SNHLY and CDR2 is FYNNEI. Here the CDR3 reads CASSVGTAFPDEQYF. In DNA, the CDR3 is TGTGCCAGCAGTGTAGGGACTGCCTTCCCTGACGAGCAGTACTTC.

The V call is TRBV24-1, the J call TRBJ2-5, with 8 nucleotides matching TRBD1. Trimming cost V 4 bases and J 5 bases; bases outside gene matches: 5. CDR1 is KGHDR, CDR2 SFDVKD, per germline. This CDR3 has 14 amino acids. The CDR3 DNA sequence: TGTGCCACCAGTGAGCTCAGGGGGCGTGAGACCCAGTACTTC. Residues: CATSELRGRETQYF.

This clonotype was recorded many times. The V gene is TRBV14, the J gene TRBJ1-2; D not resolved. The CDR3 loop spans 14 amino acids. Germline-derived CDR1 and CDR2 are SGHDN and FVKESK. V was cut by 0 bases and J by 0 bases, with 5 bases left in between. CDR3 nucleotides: TGTGCCAGCAGCCAAGATCAAACTAACTATGGCTACACCTTC. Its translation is CASSQDQTNYGYTF. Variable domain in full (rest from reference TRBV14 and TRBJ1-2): EAGVTQFPSHSVIEKGQTVTLRCDPISGHDNLYWYRRVMGKEIKFLLHFVKESKQDESGMPNNRFLAERTGGTYSTLKVQPAELEDSGVYFCASSQDQTNYGYTFGSGTRLTVV.

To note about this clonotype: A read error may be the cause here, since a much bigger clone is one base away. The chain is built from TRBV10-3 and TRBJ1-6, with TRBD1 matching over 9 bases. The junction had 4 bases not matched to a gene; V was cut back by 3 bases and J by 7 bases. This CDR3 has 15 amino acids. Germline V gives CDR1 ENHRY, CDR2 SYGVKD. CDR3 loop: CAISEGDRANSPLHF. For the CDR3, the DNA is TGTGCCATCAGTGAAGGGGACAGGGCGAATTCACCCCTCCACTTT.

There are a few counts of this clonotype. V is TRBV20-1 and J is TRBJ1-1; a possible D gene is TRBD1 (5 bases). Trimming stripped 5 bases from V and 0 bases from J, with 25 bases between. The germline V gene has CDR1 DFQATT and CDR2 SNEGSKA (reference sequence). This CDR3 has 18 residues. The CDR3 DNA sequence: TGCAGTGCTCCTGCCCCGGACGGGGACTGGAGCATGAACACTGAAGCTTTCTTT. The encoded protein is CSAPAPDGDWSMNTEAFF.

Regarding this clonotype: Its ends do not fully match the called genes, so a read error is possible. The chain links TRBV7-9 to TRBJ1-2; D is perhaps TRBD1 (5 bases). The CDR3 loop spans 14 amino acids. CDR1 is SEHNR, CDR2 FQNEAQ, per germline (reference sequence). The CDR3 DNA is TGTGCCAGCAGCTACAGGTCCCGCGGCTATGGCTGCACCTTC. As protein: CASSYRSRGYGCTF.

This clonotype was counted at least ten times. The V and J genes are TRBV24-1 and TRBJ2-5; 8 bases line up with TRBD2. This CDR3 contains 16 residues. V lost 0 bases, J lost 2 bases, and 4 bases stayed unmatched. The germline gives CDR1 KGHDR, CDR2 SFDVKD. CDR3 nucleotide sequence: TGTGCCACCAGTGATTTGGCCGGGAGGGGGCAAGAGACCCAGTACTTC. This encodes CATSDLAGRGQETQYF.

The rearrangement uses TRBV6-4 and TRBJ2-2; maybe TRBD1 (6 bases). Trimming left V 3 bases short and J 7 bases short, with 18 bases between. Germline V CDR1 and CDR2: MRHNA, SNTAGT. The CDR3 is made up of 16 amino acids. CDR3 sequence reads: CASSDLSADSDGELFF. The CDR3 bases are TGTGCCAGCAGTGATTTGAGCGCGGACAGTGACGGGGAGCTGTTTTTT.

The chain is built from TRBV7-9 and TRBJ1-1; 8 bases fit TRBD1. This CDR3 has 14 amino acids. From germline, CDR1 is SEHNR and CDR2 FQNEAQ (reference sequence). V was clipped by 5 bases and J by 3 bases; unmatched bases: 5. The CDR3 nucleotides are TGTGCCAGCAGCAAGGACAGGGCATACACTGAAGCTTTCTTT. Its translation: CASSKDRAYTEAFF.

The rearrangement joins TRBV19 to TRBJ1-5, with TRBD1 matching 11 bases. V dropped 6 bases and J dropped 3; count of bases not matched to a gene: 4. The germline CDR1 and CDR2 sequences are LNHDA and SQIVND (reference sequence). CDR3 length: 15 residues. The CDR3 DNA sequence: TGTGCCAGTAGAAGGACAGGGGGCAACAATCAGCCCCAGCATTTT. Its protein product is CASRRTGGNNQPQHF.

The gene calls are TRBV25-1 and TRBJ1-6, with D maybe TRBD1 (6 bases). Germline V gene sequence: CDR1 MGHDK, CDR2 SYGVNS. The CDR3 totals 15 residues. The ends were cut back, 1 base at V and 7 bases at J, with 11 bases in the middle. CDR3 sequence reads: CASSELGGGNSPLHF. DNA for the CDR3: TGTGCCAGCAGTGAATTGGGGGGGGGCAATTCACCCCTCCACTTT.

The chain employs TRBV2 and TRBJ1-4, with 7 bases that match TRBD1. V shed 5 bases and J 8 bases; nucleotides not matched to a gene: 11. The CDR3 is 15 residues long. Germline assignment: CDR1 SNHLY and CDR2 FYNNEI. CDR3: CASSPPGQRGEKLFF. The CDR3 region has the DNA TGTGCCAGCAGTCCCCCGGGACAGCGCGGAGAAAAACTGTTTTTT.

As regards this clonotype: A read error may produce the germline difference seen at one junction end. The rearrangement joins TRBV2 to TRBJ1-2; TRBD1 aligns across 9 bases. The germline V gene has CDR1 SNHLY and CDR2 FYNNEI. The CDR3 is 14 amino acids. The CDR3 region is CASNGQGYNYGYIF. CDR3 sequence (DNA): TGTGCCAGCAACGGACAGGGGTATAACTATGGCTACATCTTC.

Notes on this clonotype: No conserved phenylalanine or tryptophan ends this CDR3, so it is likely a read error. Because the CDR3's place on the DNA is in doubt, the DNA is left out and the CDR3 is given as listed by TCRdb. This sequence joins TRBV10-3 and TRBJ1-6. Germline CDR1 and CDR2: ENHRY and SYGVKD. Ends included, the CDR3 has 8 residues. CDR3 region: CAISSPTQ.

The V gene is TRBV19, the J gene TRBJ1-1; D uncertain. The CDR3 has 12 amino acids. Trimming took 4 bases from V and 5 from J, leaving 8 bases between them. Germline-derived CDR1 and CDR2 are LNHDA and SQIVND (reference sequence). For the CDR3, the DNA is TGTGCCAGTAGTAGTTGGCGAACTGAAGCTTTCTTT. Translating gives CASSSWRTEAFF. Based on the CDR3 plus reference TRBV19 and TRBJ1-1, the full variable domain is DGGITQSPKYLFRKEGQNVTLSCEQNLNHDAMYWYRQDPGQGLRLIYYSQIVNDFQKGDIAEGYSVSREKKESFPLTVTSAQKNPTAFYLCASSSWRTEAFFGQGTRLTVV.

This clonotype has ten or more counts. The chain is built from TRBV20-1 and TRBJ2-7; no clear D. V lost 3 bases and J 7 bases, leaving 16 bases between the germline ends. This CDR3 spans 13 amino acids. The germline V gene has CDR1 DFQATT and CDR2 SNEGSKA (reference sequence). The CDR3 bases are TGCAGTGCTAGGTTCGTCCAATTGGGGGAGCAGTACTTC. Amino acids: CSARFVQLGEQYF.

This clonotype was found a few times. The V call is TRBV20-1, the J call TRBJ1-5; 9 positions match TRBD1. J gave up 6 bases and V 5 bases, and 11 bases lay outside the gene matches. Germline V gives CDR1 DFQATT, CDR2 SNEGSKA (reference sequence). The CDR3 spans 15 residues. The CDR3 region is CSALSYRGLGQPQHF. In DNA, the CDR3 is TGCAGTGCTCTCTCCTACAGGGGGCTCGGTCAGCCCCAGCATTTT.

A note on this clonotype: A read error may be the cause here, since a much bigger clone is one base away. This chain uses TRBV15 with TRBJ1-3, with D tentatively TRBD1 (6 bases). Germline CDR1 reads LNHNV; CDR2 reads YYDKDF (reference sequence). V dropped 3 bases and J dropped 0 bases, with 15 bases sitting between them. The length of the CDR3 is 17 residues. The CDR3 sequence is CATSSPGQKISGNTIYF. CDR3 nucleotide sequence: TGTGCCACCAGCAGCCCCGGACAGAAAATCTCTGGAAACACCATATATTTT.

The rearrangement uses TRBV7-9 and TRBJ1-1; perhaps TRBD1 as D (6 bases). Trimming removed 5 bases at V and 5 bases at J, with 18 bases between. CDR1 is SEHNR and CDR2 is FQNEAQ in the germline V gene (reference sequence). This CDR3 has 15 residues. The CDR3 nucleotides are TGTGCCAGCAGCCAAGCCGGAGGGGGTGAAACTGAAGCTTTCTTT. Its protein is CASSQAGGGETEAFF.

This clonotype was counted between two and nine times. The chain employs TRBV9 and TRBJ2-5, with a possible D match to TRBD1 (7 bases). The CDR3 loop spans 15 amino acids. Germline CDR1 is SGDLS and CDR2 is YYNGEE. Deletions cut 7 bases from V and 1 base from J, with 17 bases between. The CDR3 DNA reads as TGTGCCAGCCGTCCCCGGGGGACAGCCCAAGAGACCCAGTACTTC. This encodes CASRPRGTAQETQYF.

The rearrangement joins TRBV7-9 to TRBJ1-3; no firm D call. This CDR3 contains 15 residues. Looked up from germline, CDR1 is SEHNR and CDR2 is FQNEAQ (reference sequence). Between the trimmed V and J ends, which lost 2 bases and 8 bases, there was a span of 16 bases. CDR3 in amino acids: CASSLNNQYGYTIYF. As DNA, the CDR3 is TGTGCCAGCAGCTTAAATAACCAGTATGGCTACACCATATATTTT.

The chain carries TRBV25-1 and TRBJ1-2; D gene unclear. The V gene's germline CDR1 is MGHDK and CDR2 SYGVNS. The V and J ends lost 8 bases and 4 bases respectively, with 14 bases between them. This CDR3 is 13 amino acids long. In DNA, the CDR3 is TGTGCCAGCTCACCAGCTTCAGGCTATGGCTACACCTTC. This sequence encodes CASSPASGYGYTF.

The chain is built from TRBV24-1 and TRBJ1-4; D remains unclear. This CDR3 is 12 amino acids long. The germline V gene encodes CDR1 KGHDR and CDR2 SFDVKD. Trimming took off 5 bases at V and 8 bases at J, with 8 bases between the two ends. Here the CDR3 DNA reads TGTGCCACCAGTGCTCGCGAGGAAAAACTGTTTTTT. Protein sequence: CATSAREEKLFF.

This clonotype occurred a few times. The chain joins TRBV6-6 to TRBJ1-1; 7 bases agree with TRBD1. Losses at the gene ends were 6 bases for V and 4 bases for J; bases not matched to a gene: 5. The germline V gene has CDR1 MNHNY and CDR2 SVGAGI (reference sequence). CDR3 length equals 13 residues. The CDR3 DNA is TGTGCCAGCAGAACCAACAGGGGCACTGAAGCTTTCTTT. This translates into CASRTNRGTEAFF.